Shown below are 10 T cell receptor beta chains from a single sample sequenced in a study of T cells in Graves' hyperthyroidism and ophthalmopathy. Regions amplified from RNA transcripts were the TCR beta CDR3 regions. Primed by the HTBI set, a first-round RT-PCR was run on the TCR CDR3. TCRdb reprocessed the multiplex PCR reads via MiXCR and lists one record per CDR3 protein. The table has 450,000 to 600,000 distinct CDR3 sequences, 14% seen once. The specimen was blood. The receptors stem from a woman in her thirties or forties with Graves' hyperthyroidism.

This clonotype was seen at least ten times. The chain couples TRBV20-1 to TRBJ1-1; 8 bases are a match to TRBD1. Germline assignment: CDR1 DFQATT and CDR2 SNEGSKA (reference sequence). This CDR3 is built from 14 residues. V trimming: 6 bases; J trimming: 3 bases; junction bases outside the gene matches: 9. In nucleotides, the CDR3 is TGCAGTGCGAAACGGGACAGGAAGGACACTGAAGCTTTCTTT. Amino acid sequence: CSAKRDRKDTEAFF.

This clonotype was found many times. V and J are TRBV2 and TRBJ2-5, with no clear D. Germline loops: CDR1 SNHLY, CDR2 FYNNEI. The V end was cut by 9 bases, the J end by 4 bases, with 12 bases between. This CDR3 region has 12 residues. The CDR3 loop reads CASYQEGETQYF. The CDR3 coding sequence is TGTGCCAGTTACCAGGAAGGAGAGACCCAGTACTTC.

The V gene is TRBV20-1, the J gene TRBJ2-1; TRBD2 aligns across 12 bases. V dropped 5 bases and J dropped 4; count of bases not matched to a gene: 9. Germline lookup yields CDR1 DFQATT and CDR2 SNEGSKA (reference sequence). CDR3 length: 16 amino acids. The CDR3 coding sequence is TGCAGTGCTGACTACGGTCTAGCGGGAGGGTACAATGAGCAGTTCTTC. Amino acids: CSADYGLAGGYNEQFF.

This clonotype showed up just a few times. The rearrangement links TRBV12-5 to TRBJ1-3; 7 bases are a match to TRBD1. The ends lost 2 bases at V and 0 bases at J; junction bases unmatched: 1. Germline CDR1 reads LGHNT; CDR2 reads FRNRAP. The CDR3 runs to 15 residues. The CDR3 DNA sequence: TGTGCTAGTGGTTTGACAGGGGCCTCTGGAAACACCATATATTTT. Protein: CASGLTGASGNTIYF. The variable domain in full, completed from reference TRBV12-5 and TRBJ1-3, reads DARVTQTPRHKVTEMGQEVTMRCQPILGHNTVFWYRQTMMQGLELLAYFRNRAPLDDSGMPKDRFSAEMPDATLATLKIQPSEPRDSAVYFCASGLTGASGNTIYFGEGSWLTVV.

This clonotype was seen many times. This chain links TRBV20-1 with TRBJ2-4; 11 bases line up with TRBD1. CDR3 length: 13 amino acids. V was clipped by 4 bases and J by 5 bases; unmatched bases: 1. Germline loops: CDR1 DFQATT, CDR2 SNEGSKA (reference sequence). The CDR3 reads CSATGQGENIQYF. Here the CDR3 DNA reads TGCAGTGCTACGGGACAGGGGGAAAACATTCAGTACTTC.

The count of this clonotype is one. A clone one base away is much larger, so this may be a read error. The rearrangement uses TRBV27 and TRBJ1-5, with TRBD1 identical over 7 bases. The CDR3 runs to 13 residues. Germline V CDR1 and CDR2: MNHEY, SMNVEV (reference sequence). The CDR3 loop reads CAGSDRVNQPQHF. The CDR3 region has the DNA TGTGCCGGCAGTGACAGGGTTAATCAGCCCCAGCATTTT.

Many counts were recorded for this clonotype. The V gene is TRBV5-1, the J gene TRBJ2-7, with 10 bases fitting TRBD2. This CDR3 region has 15 residues. The germline gives CDR1 SGHRS, CDR2 YFSETQ. The ends lost 5 bases at V and 2 bases at J; junction bases unmatched: 7. The CDR3 is CASRPGTSATYEQYF. DNA of the CDR3: TGCGCCAGCAGACCCGGGACTAGCGCAACCTACGAGCAGTACTTC. Supplemented by reference TRBV5-1 and TRBJ2-7, the full variable domain reads KAGVTQTPRYLIKTRGQQVTLSCSPISGHRSVSWYQQTPGQGLQFLFEYFSETQRNKGNFPGRFSGRQFSNSRSEMNVSTLELGDSALYLCASRPGTSATYEQYFGPGTRLTVT.

This clonotype was picked up many times. This chain links TRBV7-2 with TRBJ2-2; D might be TRBD1 or TRBD2, each matching 5 bases. The CDR3 length is 15 residues. Between the trimmed V and J ends, which lost 4 bases and 0 bases, there was a span of 9 bases. Germline V gene sequence: CDR1 SGHTA, CDR2 FQGNSA. CDR3 amino acids: CASSSLGANTGELFF. Written as DNA, the CDR3 is TGTGCCAGCAGCTCCTTGGGGGCGAACACCGGGGAGCTGTTTTTT.

In its sample, this clonotype was seen many times. The chain has TRBV28 and TRBJ2-1; possibly TRBD1 for D (5 bases). Germline lookup yields CDR1 MDHEN and CDR2 SYDVKM. The CDR3 is 13 amino acids. Between the trimmed V and J ends, which lost 6 bases and 4 bases, there was a span of 10 bases. This chain's CDR3 is CASSPTGYNEQFF. The DNA for the CDR3 is TGTGCCAGCAGCCCCACAGGTTACAATGAGCAGTTCTTC.

The CDR3 DNA reads TGTGCCAGCAGTGAAGCAGGGTGGGATCAGCCCCAGCATTTT. Translating gives CASSEAGWDQPQHF. The chain uses TRBV6-4 and TRBJ1-5, with a weak D call TRBD1 (5 bases). Germline V gene lookup returns CDR1 MRHNA and CDR2 SNTAGT. V lost 3 bases and J lost 5, with 11 bases in between. This CDR3 has 14 residues.